Listed below are T cell receptor beta chains from one sample, sequenced in a study of blood T cell repertoires in COVID-19. Method: immunoSEQ multiplex PCR; TCRdb's copy keeps in-frame clones and lacks some. Here the sample spans under 300,000 clones, roughly 89% being singletons. The sequenced sample consisted of peripheral blood. These receptors originate from a woman younger than 45 with active or convalescent COVID-19. Each CDR3 is given with its conserved first and last residue. The D gene is left open where the match is weak. The size field is filled for only some rows; it gives once, few, many or a size class.

cdr3_nt cdr3_aa v_call d_call clone_size j_call
TGTGCCACCAGCAGGCGGGTCGGGACTCCGACCTATGGCTACACCTTC CATSRRVGTPTYGYTF TRBV15 - - TRBJ1-2
TGCGCCAGCATGTTTGACGGGGGGGCCGGAGAGACCCAGTACTTC CASMFDGGAGETQYF TRBV5-1 TRBD2 - TRBJ2-5
TGCGCCAGCAGCAGGATCGGGACTAGCTCATCCTACGAGCAGTACTTC CASSRIGTSSSYEQYF TRBV10-1 TRBD2 - TRBJ2-7
TGTGCTAGTGGTTTGGTACAAACGACAGAATTTATGAACACTGAAGCTTTCTTT CASGLVQTTEFMNTEAFF TRBV12-5 - - TRBJ1-1
TGCAGCGTCCGGACAGGGCTCAATCAGCCCCAGCATTTT CSVRTGLNQPQHF TRBV29-1 TRBD1 - TRBJ1-5
TGTGCCAGCAGAGCCGGGACAGGGTATGACTACGAGCAGTACTTC CASRAGTGYDYEQYF TRBV5-5 TRBD1 - TRBJ2-7
TGCGCCAGCAGCCAAACAGGGATAGGGGGTGAGGTAGCTTTCTTT CASSQTGIGGEVAFF TRBV4-1 - - TRBJ1-1
TGTGCCTGGAGTGTACTCGGGGCGGGAGACACTGAAGCTTTCTTT CAWSVLGAGDTEAFF TRBV30 - once TRBJ1-1
TGTGCCAGCAGTTACAGGGACAGGGACTACGAGCAGTACTTC CASSYRDRDYEQYF TRBV6-2/TRBV6-3 TRBD1 - TRBJ2-7
TGTGCCAGCGGGACATCCAACTCCTATAATTCACCCCTCCACTTT CASGTSNSYNSPLHF TRBV9 - - TRBJ1-6
TGTGCCAGCTCATCCAAGCCCAGTCCGGGCGGGACGCAGTATTTT CASSSKPSPGGTQYF TRBV18 - - TRBJ2-3
TGTGCCAGCAGTATCCGGGACAGGGGCTCCGAGCAGTACTTC CASSIRDRGSEQYF TRBV7-2 TRBD1 few TRBJ2-7
TGTGCCAGCAATACGGACAGGGGGTCTCATGAGCAGTTCTTC CASNTDRGSHEQFF TRBV6-5 TRBD1 - TRBJ2-1
TGTGCCAGCAGGTCGGGGGAGACCCAGTACTTC CASRSGETQYF TRBV27 - - TRBJ2-5
TGTGCCAGTAGCCATCGGGGGAACCCCTCTGGGGCCAACGTCCTGACTTTC CASSHRGNPSGANVLTF TRBV19 - - TRBJ2-6
TGCGCCAGCAGCGATTCGAAGGGGTTAGAGGATACGCAGTATTTT CASSDSKGLEDTQYF TRBV10-1 - - TRBJ2-3
TGTGCTAGTGGCCGGGGGGACAGGGGTACCGACAATGAGCAGTTCTTC CASGRGDRGTDNEQFF TRBV12-5 TRBD1 - TRBJ2-1
TGTGCCAGCAGCCGAGACGGGACACCTTTTAACTATGGCTACACCTTC CASSRDGTPFNYGYTF TRBV7-8 - few TRBJ1-2
TGTGCCAGCAGCCAAGGGTACGGGGGGAACACTGAAGCTTTCTTT CASSQGYGGNTEAFF TRBV3-1/TRBV3-2 - - TRBJ1-1
TGCGCCAGCAGCTTGGGGCAGCCTAGGGGTTCACCCCTCCACTTT CASSLGQPRGSPLHF TRBV5-1 - - TRBJ1-6
TGTGCCAGCAGTGAAGGACAGACTGAGCGGTTCTTC CASSEGQTERFF TRBV6-1 - once TRBJ2-1
TGCAGCGACGGGACAGGGCAGTTCTTC CSDGTGQFF TRBV29-1 TRBD1 - TRBJ2-1
TGTGCCAGCAGCGTGGGGGCTGACGTACATACTTACAATGAGCAGTTCTTC CASSVGADVHTYNEQFF TRBV7-9 - - TRBJ2-1
TGTGCCAGCTCACCATGGGACAGTCCCGGAGCTAACTATGGCTACACCTTC CASSPWDSPGANYGYTF TRBV18 TRBD1 - TRBJ1-2
TGTGCCAGCAGCTCCTTAGCGGGGGGAATGGATACGCAGTATTTT CASSSLAGGMDTQYF TRBV5-4 TRBD2 - TRBJ2-3
TGCAGTGCCGAACGGTCGGGAGAGCAGTACTTC CSAERSGEQYF TRBV20-1 - - TRBJ2-7
TGTGCCAGCACCAAAAGCGGGGGGGCTATAAAGACCCAGTACTTC CASTKSGGAIKTQYF TRBV7-9 TRBD2 - TRBJ2-5
TGTGCCACCAGCAGAGACGGGACAGGGGGCGATGGCTACACCTTC CATSRDGTGGDGYTF TRBV15 TRBD1 few TRBJ1-2
TGCGCCAGCAGCTACGGAGGGGTCTCCTACGAGCAGTACTTC CASSYGGVSYEQYF TRBV5-1 - - TRBJ2-7